This T cell receptor (beta chain) came from a study of identical twins. General study findings and limits: Carriage of fewer insertions was seen in abundant cord blood beta clonotypes, whereas memory repertoires showed none. For out-of-frame alpha sequences shared by twins, low generation probability was in excess.

CDR1 SGHRS and CDR2 YFSETQ come from the germline V gene. V dropped 0 bases and J dropped 5; count of bases not matched to a gene: 8. The CDR3 consists of 16 residues. Note on this clonotype: What it binds is not known.

TCRdb used MiXCR to reprocess the 5' RACE reads, holding one entry per CDR3 protein. This table has hundreds of thousands of distinct CDR3 sequences, about 7% appearing once. The data were also submitted as part of a second study, on yellow fever vaccine responses in identical twins.

This chain connects TRBV5-1 to TRBJ2-5; 9 bases fit TRBD2. Sample: PBMCs. This clonotype was obtained from a woman aged 18-29 years in good health. This CDR3 reads CASSLESSGRRETQYF. CDR3 coding DNA: TGCGCCAGCAGCTTGGAGAGTAGCGGGAGACGGGAGACCCAGTACTTC.